This TCR beta chain was sequenced during a study of blood T cell repertoires in COVID-19. This CDR3 has 13 residues. Trimming shortened V by 3 bases and J by 7 bases, and 9 bases separated the two germline ends. Per the germline V gene, CDR1 is LNHDA and CDR2 is SQIVND (reference sequence). In the original workflow: The authors estimated nucleated cell counts from reference gene primer amplification. Sequenced by immunoSEQ multiplex PCR; TCRdb stores in-frame clones only, minus some. Clonal size and the V and J genes are those of that table, whereas D and trimming came from the DNA. The table records some 100,000 clones, 88% of them present only once.

This chain links TRBV19 with TRBJ2-2; D is ambiguous. The receptor comes from a woman aged 55-70 years with acute or convalescent COVID-19. The specimen was peripheral blood. The CDR3 is CASSIWLNGELFF. DNA for the CDR3: TGTGCCAGTAGTATCTGGCTCAACGGGGAGCTGTTTTTT.